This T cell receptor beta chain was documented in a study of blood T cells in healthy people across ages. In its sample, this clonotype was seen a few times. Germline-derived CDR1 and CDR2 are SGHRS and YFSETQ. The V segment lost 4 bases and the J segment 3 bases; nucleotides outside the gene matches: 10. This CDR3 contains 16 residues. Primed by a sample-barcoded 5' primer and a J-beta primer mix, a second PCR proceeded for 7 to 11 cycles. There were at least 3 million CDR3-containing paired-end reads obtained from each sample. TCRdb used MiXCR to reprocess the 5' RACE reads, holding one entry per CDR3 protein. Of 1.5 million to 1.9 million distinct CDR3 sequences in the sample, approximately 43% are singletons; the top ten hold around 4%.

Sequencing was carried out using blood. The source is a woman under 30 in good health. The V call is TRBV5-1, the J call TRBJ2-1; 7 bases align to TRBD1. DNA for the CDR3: TGCGCCAGCAGCCCGGCCGGGACAGCTCTCTACAATGAGCAGTTCTTC. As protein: CASSPAGTALYNEQFF.